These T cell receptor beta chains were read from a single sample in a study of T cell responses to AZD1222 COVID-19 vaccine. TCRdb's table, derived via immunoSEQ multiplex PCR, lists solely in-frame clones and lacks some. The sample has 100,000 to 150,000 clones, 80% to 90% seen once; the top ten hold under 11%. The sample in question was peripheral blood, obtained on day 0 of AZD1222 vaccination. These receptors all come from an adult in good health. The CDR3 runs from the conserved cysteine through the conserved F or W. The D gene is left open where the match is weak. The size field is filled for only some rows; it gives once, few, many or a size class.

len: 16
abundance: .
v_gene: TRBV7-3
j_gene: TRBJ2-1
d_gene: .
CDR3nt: TGTGCCAGCAGCTTAACAGGCATGAACTCCTACAATGAGCAGTTCTTC
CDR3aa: CASSLTGMNSYNEQFF

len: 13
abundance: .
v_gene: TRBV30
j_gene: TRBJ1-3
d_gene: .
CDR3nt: TGTGCCTGGAGTGTGGCAGGAGAAAACACCATATATTTT
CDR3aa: CAWSVAGENTIYF

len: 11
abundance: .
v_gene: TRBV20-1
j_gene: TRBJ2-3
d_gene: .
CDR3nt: TGCAGTGCTCCAAGGGTAGATACGCAGTATTTT
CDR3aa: CSAPRVDTQYF

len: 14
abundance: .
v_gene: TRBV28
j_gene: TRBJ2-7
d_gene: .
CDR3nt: TGTGCCAGCAGTCCCTCGGGGAGCTCCTACGAGCAGTACTTC
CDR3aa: CASSPSGSSYEQYF

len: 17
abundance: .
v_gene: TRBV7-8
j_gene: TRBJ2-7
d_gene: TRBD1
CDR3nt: TGTGCCAGCAGCTTAAGCTCCGGAGGGACAGGGGAGGACGAGCAGTACTTC
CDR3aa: CASSLSSGGTGEDEQYF

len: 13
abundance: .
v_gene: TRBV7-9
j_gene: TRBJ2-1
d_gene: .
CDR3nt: TGTGCCAGCAGCTACGTACTCTACAATGAGCAGTTCTTC
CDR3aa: CASSYVLYNEQFF

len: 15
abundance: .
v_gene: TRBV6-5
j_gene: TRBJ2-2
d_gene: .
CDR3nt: TGTGCCAGCAGTTACTCGAGACCGAACACCGGGGAGCTGTTTTTT
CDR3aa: CASSYSRPNTGELFF

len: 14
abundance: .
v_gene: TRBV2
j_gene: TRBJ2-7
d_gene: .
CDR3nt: TGTGCCAGCAGTCAGATGACAGGCACCTACGAGCAGTACTTC
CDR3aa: CASSQMTGTYEQYF

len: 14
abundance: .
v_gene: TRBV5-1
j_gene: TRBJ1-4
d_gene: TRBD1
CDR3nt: TGCGCCAGCAGCTTGGAGGGGGCGCGTGAAAAACTGTTTTTT
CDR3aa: CASSLEGAREKLFF

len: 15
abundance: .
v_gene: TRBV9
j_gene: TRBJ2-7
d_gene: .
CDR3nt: TGTGCCAGCAGCCCAGGTAGGGGGACCCCGGGAGAGCAGTACTTC
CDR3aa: CASSPGRGTPGEQYF

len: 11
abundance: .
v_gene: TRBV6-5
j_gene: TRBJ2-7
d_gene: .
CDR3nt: TGTGCCAGCAGAGACCTCTACGAGCAGTACTTC
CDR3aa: CASRDLYEQYF

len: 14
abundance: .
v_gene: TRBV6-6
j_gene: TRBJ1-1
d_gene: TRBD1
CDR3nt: TGTGCCAGCACCCCCGGAGGGGGCCACACTGAAGCTTTCTTT
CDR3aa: CASTPGGGHTEAFF

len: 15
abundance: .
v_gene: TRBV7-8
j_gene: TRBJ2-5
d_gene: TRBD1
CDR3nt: TGTGCCAGCAGCTCCCGTGGACAGGGCCAAGAGACCCAGTACTTC
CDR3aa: CASSSRGQGQETQYF

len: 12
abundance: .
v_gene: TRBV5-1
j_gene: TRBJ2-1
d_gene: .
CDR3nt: TGCGCCAGCAGCTTGGTCTACAATGAGCAGTTCTTC
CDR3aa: CASSLVYNEQFF

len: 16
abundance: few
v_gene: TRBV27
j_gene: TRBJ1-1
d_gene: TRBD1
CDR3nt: TGTGCCAGCAGACAAAGCCGGGACAGGGGGAACACTGAAGCTTTCTTT
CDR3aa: CASRQSRDRGNTEAFF

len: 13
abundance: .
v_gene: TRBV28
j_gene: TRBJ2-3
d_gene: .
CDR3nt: TGTGCCAGCAGCACCCTAACCCCAGATACGCAGTATTTT
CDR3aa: CASSTLTPDTQYF

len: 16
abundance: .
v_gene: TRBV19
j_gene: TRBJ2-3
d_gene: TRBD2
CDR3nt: TGTGCCAGTAGTATGATAGCGGGGGTTCGCACAGATACGCAGTATTTT
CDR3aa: CASSMIAGVRTDTQYF

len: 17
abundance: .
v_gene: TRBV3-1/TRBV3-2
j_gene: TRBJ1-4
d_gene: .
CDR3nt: TGTGCCAGCAGCCAAGTCTTGGGTTATGCAACTAATGAAAAACTGTTTTTT
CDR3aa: CASSQVLGYATNEKLFF

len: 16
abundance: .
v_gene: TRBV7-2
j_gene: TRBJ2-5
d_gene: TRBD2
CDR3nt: TGTGCCAGCAGCTTCCGGACTAGCGGGGGGGCCGGGACCCAGTACTTC
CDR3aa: CASSFRTSGGAGTQYF

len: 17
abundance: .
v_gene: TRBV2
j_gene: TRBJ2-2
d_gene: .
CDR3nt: TGTGCCAGCAGTGTGAGGGGGATCGGGGAGAACACCGGGGAGCTGTTTTTT
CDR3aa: CASSVRGIGENTGELFF

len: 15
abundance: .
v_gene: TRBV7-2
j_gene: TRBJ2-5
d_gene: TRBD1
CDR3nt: TGTGCCAGCAGCTTAGCGGTTGACAGGGAGGAGACCCAGTACTTC
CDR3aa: CASSLAVDREETQYF

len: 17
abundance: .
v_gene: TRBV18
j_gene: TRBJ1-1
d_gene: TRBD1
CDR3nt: TGTGCCAGCTCACCACTGACAGGGGCCAACATGAACACTGAAGCTTTCTTT
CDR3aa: CASSPLTGANMNTEAFF

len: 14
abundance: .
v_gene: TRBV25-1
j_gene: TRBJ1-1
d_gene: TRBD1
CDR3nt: TGTGCCAGCAGACGACAGGGAATGAACACTGAAGCTTTCTTT
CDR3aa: CASRRQGMNTEAFF

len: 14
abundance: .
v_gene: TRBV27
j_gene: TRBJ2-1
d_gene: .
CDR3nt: TGTGCCAGTTCGCTTTGGGGGGATGGGAATGAGCAGTTCTTC
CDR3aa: CASSLWGDGNEQFF

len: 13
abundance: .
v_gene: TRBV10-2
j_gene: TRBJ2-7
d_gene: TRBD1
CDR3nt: TGCGCCAGCAATGGACAGGGGGCCGCCGAGCAGTACTTC
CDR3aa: CASNGQGAAEQYF

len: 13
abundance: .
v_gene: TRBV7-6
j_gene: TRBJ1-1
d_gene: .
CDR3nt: TGTGCCAGCAAGGCGCTTGTGAACACTGAAGCTTTCTTT
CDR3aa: CASKALVNTEAFF

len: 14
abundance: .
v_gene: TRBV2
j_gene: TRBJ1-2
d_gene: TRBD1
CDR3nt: TGTGCCAGCAGTCAAAGGGCGACAGGGGATGGCTACACCTTC
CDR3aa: CASSQRATGDGYTF

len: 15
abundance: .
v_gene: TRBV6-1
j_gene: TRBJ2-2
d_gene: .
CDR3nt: TGTGCCAGCAGTGAAGTTCCGCTATTCACCGGGGAGCTGTTTTTT
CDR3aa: CASSEVPLFTGELFF

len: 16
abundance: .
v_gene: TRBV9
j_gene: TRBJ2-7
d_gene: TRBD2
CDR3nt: TGTGCCAGCAGCGTAGGTCTCCTAGCGGGGAACTACGAGCAGTACTTC
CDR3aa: CASSVGLLAGNYEQYF

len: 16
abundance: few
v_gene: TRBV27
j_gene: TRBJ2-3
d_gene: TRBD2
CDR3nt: TGTGCCAGCAGTGCTCGGACTAGCGGGCGCACAGATACGCAGTATTTT
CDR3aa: CASSARTSGRTDTQYF

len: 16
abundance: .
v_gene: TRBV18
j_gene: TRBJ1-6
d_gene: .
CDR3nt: TGTGCCAGCTCACCCACCTTCCGTTCCGGGATTTCACCCCTCCACTTT
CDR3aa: CASSPTFRSGISPLHF

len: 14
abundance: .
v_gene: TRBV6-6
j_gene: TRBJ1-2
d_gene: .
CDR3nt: TGTGCCAGCGCTCGTGATAAGTTAAACTATGGCTACACCTTC
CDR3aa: CASARDKLNYGYTF

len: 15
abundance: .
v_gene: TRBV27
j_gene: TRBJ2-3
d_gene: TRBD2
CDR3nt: TGTGCCAGCGGGCTAGCGGGAAACGGGGCAGATACGCAGTATTTT
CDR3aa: CASGLAGNGADTQYF

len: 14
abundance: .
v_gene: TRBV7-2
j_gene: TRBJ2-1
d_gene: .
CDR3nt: TGTGCCAGCAGCTTAGACGGGGTTAACAATGAGCAGTTCTTC
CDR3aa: CASSLDGVNNEQFF

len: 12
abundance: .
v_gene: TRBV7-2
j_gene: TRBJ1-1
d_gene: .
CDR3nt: TGTGCCAGCAGCTTAGCCTTTCAATCGGCTTTCTTT
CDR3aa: CASSLAFQSAFF

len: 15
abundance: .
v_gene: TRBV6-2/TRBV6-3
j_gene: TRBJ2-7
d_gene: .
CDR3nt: TGTGCCAGCAGTTACGGGGCAGGGGATTTCGTCGAGCAGTACTTC
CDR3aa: CASSYGAGDFVEQYF

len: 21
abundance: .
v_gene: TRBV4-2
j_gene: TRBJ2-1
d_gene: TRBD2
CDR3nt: TGTGCCAGCAGCCAAGACCGTCCCACCCCCGGGCTAGCGGGAGGAGGCAATGAGCAGTTCTTC
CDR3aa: CASSQDRPTPGLAGGGNEQFF

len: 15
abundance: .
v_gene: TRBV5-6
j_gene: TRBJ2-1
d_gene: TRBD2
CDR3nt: TGTGCCAGCAGCTTGGGAGTCGCGGGGGGCGATGAGCAGTTCTTC
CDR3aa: CASSLGVAGGDEQFF

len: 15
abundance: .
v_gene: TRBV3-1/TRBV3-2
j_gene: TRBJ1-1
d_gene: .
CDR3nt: TGTGCCAGATTAAAGGGGCCATACAGAAACACTGAAGCTTTCTTT
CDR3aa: CARLKGPYRNTEAFF

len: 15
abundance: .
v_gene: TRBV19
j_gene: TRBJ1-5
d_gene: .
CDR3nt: TGTGCCAGTAGTATTTACACCTATAGCAATCAGCCCCAGCATTTT
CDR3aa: CASSIYTYSNQPQHF